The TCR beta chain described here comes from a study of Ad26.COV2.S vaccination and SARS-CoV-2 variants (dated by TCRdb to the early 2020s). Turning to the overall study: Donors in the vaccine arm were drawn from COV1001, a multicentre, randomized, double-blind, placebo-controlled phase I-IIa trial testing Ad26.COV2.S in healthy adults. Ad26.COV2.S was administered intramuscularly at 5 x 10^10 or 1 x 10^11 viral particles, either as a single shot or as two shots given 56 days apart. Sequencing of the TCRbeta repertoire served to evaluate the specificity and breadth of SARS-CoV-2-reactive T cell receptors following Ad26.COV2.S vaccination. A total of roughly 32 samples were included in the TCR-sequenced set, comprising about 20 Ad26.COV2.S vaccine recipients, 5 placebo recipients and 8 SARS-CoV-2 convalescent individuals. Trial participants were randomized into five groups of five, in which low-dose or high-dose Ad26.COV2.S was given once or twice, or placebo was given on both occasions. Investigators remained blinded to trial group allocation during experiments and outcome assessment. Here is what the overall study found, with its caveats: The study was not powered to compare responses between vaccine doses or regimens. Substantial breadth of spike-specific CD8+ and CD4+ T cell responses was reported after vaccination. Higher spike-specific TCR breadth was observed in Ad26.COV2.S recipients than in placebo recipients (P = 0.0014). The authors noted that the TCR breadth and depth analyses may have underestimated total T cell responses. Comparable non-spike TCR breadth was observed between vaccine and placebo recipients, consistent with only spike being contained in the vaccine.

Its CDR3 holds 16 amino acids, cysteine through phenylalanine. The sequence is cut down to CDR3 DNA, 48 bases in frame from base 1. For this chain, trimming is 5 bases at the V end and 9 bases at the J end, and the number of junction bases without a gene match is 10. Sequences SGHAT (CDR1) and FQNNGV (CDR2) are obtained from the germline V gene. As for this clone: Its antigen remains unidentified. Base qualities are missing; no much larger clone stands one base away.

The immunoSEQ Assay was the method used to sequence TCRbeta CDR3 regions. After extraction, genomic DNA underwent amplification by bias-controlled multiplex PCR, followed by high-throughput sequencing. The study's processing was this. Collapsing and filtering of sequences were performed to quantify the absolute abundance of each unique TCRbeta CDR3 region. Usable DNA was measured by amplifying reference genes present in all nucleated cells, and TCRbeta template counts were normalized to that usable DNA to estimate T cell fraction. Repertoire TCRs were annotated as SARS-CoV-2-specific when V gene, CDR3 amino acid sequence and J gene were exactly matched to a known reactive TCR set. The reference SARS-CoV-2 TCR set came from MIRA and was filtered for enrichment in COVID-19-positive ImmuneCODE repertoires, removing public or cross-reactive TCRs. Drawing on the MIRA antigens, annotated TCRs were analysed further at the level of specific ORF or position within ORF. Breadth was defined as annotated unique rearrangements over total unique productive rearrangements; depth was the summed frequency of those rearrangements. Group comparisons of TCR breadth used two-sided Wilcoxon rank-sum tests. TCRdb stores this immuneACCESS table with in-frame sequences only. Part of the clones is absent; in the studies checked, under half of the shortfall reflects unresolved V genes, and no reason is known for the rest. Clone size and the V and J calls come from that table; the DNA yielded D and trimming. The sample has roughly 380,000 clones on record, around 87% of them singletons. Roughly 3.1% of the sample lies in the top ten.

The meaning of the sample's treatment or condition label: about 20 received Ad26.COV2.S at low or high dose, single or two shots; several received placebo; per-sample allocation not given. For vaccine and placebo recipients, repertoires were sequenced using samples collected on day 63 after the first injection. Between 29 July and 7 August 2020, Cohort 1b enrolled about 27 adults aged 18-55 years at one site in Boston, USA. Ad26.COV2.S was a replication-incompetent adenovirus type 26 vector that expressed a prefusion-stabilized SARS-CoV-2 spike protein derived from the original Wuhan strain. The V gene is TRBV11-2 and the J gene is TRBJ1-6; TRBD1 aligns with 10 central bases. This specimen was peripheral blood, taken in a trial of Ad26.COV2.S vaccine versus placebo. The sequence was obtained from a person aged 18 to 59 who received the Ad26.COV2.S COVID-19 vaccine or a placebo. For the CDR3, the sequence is CASSETGTGVRSPLHF. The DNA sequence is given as TGTGCCAGCAGCGAAACCGGGACAGGGGTTCGTTCACCCCTCCACTTT.